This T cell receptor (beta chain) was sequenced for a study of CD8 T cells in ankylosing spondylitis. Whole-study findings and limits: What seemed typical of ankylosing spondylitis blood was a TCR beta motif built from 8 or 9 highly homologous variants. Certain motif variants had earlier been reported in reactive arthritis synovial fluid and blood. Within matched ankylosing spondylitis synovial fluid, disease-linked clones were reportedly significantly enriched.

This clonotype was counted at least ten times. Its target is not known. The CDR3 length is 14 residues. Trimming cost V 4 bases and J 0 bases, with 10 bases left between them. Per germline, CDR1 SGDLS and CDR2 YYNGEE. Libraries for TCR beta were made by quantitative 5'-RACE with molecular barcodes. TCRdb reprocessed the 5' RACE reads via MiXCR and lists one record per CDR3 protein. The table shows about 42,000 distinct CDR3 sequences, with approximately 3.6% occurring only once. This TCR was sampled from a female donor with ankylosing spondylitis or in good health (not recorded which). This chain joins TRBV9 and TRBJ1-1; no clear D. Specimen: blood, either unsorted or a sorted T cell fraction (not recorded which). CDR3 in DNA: TGTGCCAGCAGCCCCGGACGGCTGAACACTGAAGCTTTCTTT. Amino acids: CASSPGRLNTEAFF.